What follows are 15 T cell receptor beta chains derived from one specimen sequenced in a study of blood T cell repertoires in COVID-19. Sequencing was performed with immunoSEQ multiplex PCR; in TCRdb, only in-frame clones are kept and a portion is missing. The sample carries 52,000 or so clones, approximately 84% recorded once. Sequenced input: peripheral blood. These receptors originate from a human donor in a cohort sampled during active COVID-19.

V usage is TRBV5-1 and J usage is TRBJ2-5, with TRBD1 identical over 8 bases. Germline assignment: CDR1 SGHRS and CDR2 YFSETQ. V was pared by 4 bases and J by 2 bases, with 4 bases of the junction left unmatched. The length of the CDR3 is 14 residues. CDR3 DNA sequence: TGCGCCAGCAGCCACGGGACAGGTCAAGAGACCCAGTACTTC. This codes for CASSHGTGQETQYF. Variable domain in full (rest from reference TRBV5-1 and TRBJ2-5): KAGVTQTPRYLIKTRGQQVTLSCSPISGHRSVSWYQQTPGQGLQFLFEYFSETQRNKGNFPGRFSGRQFSNSRSEMNVSTLELGDSALYLCASSHGTGQETQYFGPGTRLLVL.

This chain connects TRBV11-2 to TRBJ2-5, with D maybe TRBD2 (6 bases). Looked up from germline, CDR1 is SGHAT and CDR2 is FQNNGV. This CDR3 spans 13 amino acids. V lost 8 bases and J 5 bases, leaving 15 bases between the germline ends. Here the CDR3 reads CASGRRGLETQYF. In DNA, the CDR3 is TGTGCCAGCGGACGTCGGGGGTTGGAGACCCAGTACTTC.

The chain has TRBV28 and TRBJ1-6, with D tentatively TRBD1 (5 bases). CDR1 MDHEN and CDR2 SYDVKM come from the germline V gene. The CDR3 is 15 amino acids. The V and J ends lost 5 bases and 9 bases respectively, with 17 bases between them. Here the CDR3 reads CASSRQWGEGSPLHF. The CDR3 nucleotides read TGTGCCAGCAGTCGACAGTGGGGGGAGGGTTCACCCCTCCACTTT.

The chain joins TRBV2 to TRBJ2-5; 8 bases are shared with TRBD1. V shed 4 bases and J 5 bases; nucleotides not matched to a gene: 6. There are 14 residues in the CDR3. Germline V gene sequence: CDR1 SNHLY, CDR2 FYNNEI. CDR3 coding DNA: TGTGCCAGCAGTGCAGGGGGCGCGAGGGAGACCCAGTACTTC. Its translation: CASSAGGARETQYF.

The chain joins TRBV3-1 (or the pseudogene TRBV3-2) to TRBJ1-1, with D perhaps TRBD1 (6 bases). Trimming left V 3 bases short and J 0 bases short, with 11 bases between. The CDR3 spans 15 residues. Germline CDR1 LGHDT, CDR2 YNNKEL (reference sequence). CDR3 protein: CASSQGAVMNTEAFF. CDR3 DNA sequence: TGTGCCAGCAGCCAGGGGGCGGTCATGAACACTGAAGCTTTCTTT.

This chain links TRBV6-2 or TRBV6-3 with TRBJ2-7, with a tentative D call TRBD2 (6 bases). The CDR3 extends over 13 amino acids. V lost 7 bases, J lost 6 bases, and 16 bases lay in between. The V gene's germline CDR1 is MNHEY and CDR2 SVGEGT. This CDR3 reads CASTPTSAVEQYF. The CDR3 DNA is TGTGCCAGCACCCCGACTAGTGCGGTCGAGCAGTACTTC.

This chain links TRBV10-3 with TRBJ2-4, with TRBD1 identical over 7 bases. With 0 bases clipped from V and 9 bases from J, the junction kept 8 bases outside the gene matches. Germline lookup yields CDR1 ENHRY and CDR2 SYGVKD. The CDR3 consists of 15 residues. This CDR3 is CAISESGTAEGIQYF. As DNA, the CDR3 is TGTGCCATCAGTGAGTCAGGGACAGCTGAAGGCATTCAGTACTTC.

The genes are TRBV6-5 and TRBJ2-3; 7 bases map to TRBD2. CDR1 and CDR2 from the germline V gene are MNHEY and SVGAGI. J gave up 3 bases and V 11 bases, and 5 bases lay outside the gene matches. The CDR3 length is 12 residues. CDR3: CASSGLTDTQYF. Written as DNA, the CDR3 is TGTGCCTCTAGCGGATTGACAGATACGCAGTATTTT.

This clone was counted a few times. V is TRBV18 and J is TRBJ1-1, with D perhaps TRBD1 (6 bases). V dropped 5 bases and J dropped 3 bases, with 10 bases sitting between them. Germline-derived CDR1 and CDR2 are KGHSH and LQKENI. CDR3 size: 13 residues. This CDR3 reads CASSGQKDTEAFF. The CDR3 DNA reads as TGTGCCAGCTCAGGACAGAAAGACACTGAAGCTTTCTTT.

In this sample, this clone turned up once. The V and J genes are TRBV14 and TRBJ2-6; 9 bases agree with TRBD1. The V and J ends lost 4 bases and 3 bases, in that order; junction bases with no gene match: 7. Germline lookup yields CDR1 SGHDN and CDR2 FVKESK. The CDR3 extends over 17 amino acids. The CDR3 DNA sequence: TGTGCCAGCAGCCTGCGGACAGGGGTGTTTGGGGCCAACGTCCTGACTTTC. Translating it yields CASSLRTGVFGANVLTF.

The chain uses TRBV23-1 and TRBJ1-6; 7 bases line up with TRBD1. TRBV23-1 is designated an ORF whose function remains uncertain. The V segment lost 0 bases and the J segment 4 bases; nucleotides outside the gene matches: 15. The CDR3 has 20 residues. CDR3 amino acids: CASSQSGRSQGQLYNSPLHF. The CDR3 nucleotides read TGCGCCAGCAGTCAATCTGGTAGGTCTCAGGGACAGCTGTATAATTCACCCCTCCACTTT.

V gene TRBV27 combines with J gene TRBJ2-2; TRBD1 is a possible D gene (5 bases). There are 17 residues in the CDR3. The V gene lost 5 bases and the J gene lost 5 bases, with 21 bases spanning the gap. Germline loops: CDR1 MNHEY, CDR2 SMNVEV (reference sequence). This CDR3 is CASSPPLGQGLTGELFF. The CDR3, as DNA: TGTGCCAGCAGTCCCCCCTTGGGGCAGGGTTTAACCGGGGAGCTGTTTTTT.

This clone was detected only once. The V and J genes are TRBV11-2 and TRBJ2-3; 9 bases match TRBD2. Germline values: CDR1 SGHAT, CDR2 FQNNGV. This CDR3 region has 15 residues. The V and J ends lost 1 base and 7 bases, in that order; junction bases with no gene match: 6. In nucleotides, the CDR3 is TGTGCCAGCAGCTTAGGGAGCGGGGGGTCCCATACGCAGTATTTT. Protein product: CASSLGSGGSHTQYF.

The chain joins TRBV5-1 to TRBJ2-5; 7 bases are a match to TRBD1. The CDR3 is 17 residues long. The V and J ends lost 0 bases and 4 bases, in that order; junction bases with no gene match: 12. Germline loops: CDR1 SGHRS, CDR2 YFSETQ. The chain's CDR3 is CASSLAVGTDTGETQYF. The CDR3 nucleotides read TGCGCCAGCAGCTTGGCGGTAGGGACAGACACCGGAGAGACCCAGTACTTC.

V and J are TRBV23-1 and TRBJ2-1; unclear D gene. TRBV23-1 is an open reading frame whose function is uncertain. Deletions cut 6 bases from V and 2 bases from J, with 14 bases between. The CDR3 is 15 amino acids. The DNA for the CDR3 is TGCGCCAGCAGAACTTATCGGGTGGCCTACAATGAGCAGTTCTTC. This translates into CASRTYRVAYNEQFF.